This T cell receptor (beta chain) was found in a study of cytomegalovirus exposure and HLA in healthy donors. The germline V gene has CDR1 SGHAT and CDR2 FQNNGV. Trimming cost V 1 base and J 0 bases, with 11 bases left between them. The CDR3 consists of 16 residues. Amplification used 60 Vbeta primers and 13 Jbeta primers. This table comes from immunoSEQ multiplex PCR, and its TCRdb copy is limited to in-frame clones, with some not included. The sample lists about 180,000 clones, roughly 88% seen once, with 1% to 1.5% in the top ten. The rearrangement joins TRBV11-2 to TRBJ2-3; tentatively, D is TRBD2 (6 bases). Source material: PBMCs. This TCR derives from a girl aged 2-10 years in good health and CMV-seropositive. CDR3 sequence reads: CASSLGVGGSTDTQYF. DNA for the CDR3: TGTGCCAGCAGCTTAGGAGTTGGGGGGAGCACAGATACGCAGTATTTT. Complete variable domain (other parts from reference TRBV11-2 and TRBJ2-3): EAGVAQSPRYKIIEKRQSVAFWCNPISGHATLYWYQQILGQGPKLLIQFQNNGVVDDSQLPKDRFSAERLKGVDSTLKIQPAKLEDSAVYLCASSLGVGGSTDTQYFGPGTRLTVL.